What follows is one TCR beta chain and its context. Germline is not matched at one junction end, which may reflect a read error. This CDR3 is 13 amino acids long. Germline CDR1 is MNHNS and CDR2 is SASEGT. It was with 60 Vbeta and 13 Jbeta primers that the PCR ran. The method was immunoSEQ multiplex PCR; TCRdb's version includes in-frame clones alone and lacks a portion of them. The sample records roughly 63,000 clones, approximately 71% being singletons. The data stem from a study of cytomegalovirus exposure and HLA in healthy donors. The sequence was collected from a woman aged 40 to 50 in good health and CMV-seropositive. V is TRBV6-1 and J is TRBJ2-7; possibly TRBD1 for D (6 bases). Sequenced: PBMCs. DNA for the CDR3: TGTGCCAGCAGTGTGCCCCTTCTTCAGACAGGTTCCTTC. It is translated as CASSVPLLQTGSF.